This TCR beta chain appears in the sequencing data of a study of cytomegalovirus exposure and HLA in healthy donors. Note on this clone: The antigen is undetermined.

Primers included in the PCR were 60 Vbeta and 13 Jbeta primers. Some clones are missing from TCRdb's copy, which holds only in-frame ones; the method was immunoSEQ multiplex PCR. This table has 75,000 to 100,000 clones, 70% to 80% appearing once. Overall study findings and caveats: According to a later analysis, donors in an Asian-associated ancestry cluster reportedly had fewer N-insertions than the 666-donor mean. As was reported, the HLA-A and HLA-B alleles of most subjects were accurately predicted from TCR beta sequences. Presence/absence analysis assumed near-uniform sequencing depth across donors.

CDR3 length: 17 amino acids. V shed 3 bases, J shed 5 bases, and the junction held 8 bases outside the gene matches. CDR1 SGHDT and CDR2 YYEEEE come from the germline V gene. The chain carries TRBV5-6 and TRBJ2-3; 14 bases agree with TRBD2. The TCR originated in a man aged 35 to 55 in good health and CMV-seronegative. Sequencing used PBMCs. The CDR3 sequence: CASSSWGLAGVRDTQYF. CDR3 sequence (DNA): TGTGCCAGCAGCTCATGGGGACTAGCGGGGGTACGAGATACGCAGTATTTT.